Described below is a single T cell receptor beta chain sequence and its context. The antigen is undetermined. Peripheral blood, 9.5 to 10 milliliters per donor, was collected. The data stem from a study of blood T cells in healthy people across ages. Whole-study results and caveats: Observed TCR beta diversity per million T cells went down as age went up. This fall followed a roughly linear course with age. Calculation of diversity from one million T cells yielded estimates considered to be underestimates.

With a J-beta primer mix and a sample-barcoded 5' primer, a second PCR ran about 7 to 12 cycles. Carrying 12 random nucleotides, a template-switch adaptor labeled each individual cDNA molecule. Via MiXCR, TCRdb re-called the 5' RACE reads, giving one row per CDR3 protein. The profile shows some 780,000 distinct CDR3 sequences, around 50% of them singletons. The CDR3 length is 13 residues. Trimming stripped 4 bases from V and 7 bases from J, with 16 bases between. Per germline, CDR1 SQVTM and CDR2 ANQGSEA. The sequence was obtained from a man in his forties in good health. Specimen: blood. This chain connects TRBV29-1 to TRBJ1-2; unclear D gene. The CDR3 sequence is CSVVGSGIPGYTF. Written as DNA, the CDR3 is TGCAGCGTTGTAGGGTCAGGAATCCCTGGCTACACCTTC.